The 15 T cell receptor beta chains reported below all come from one sample, sequenced in a study of identical twins. TCRdb fed the 5' RACE reads into MiXCR, producing one record per CDR3 protein. The sample lists a few hundred thousand distinct CDR3 sequences; approximately 9.1% were seen once. The sequenced material came from naive T cells sorted from blood. These receptors were collected from a woman aged 50 to 60 in good health.

This clonotype was counted at least ten times. This chain uses TRBV25-1 with TRBJ1-1; TRBD1 might be the D (6 bases). Germline-derived CDR1 and CDR2 are MGHDK and SYGVNS. This CDR3 is 13 amino acids long. The V gene lost 6 bases and the J gene lost 3 bases, with 11 bases spanning the gap. CDR3 bases: TGTGCCAGCAGCGCAGGGGAGGACACTGAAGCTTTCTTT. Protein: CASSAGEDTEAFF. Filled out from reference TRBV25-1 and TRBJ1-1, the complete variable domain reads EADIYQTPRYLVIGTGKKITLECSQTMGHDKMYWYQQDPGMELHLIHYSYGVNSTEKGDLSSESTVSRIRTEHFPLTLESARPSHTSQYLCASSAGEDTEAFFGQGTRLTVV.

The rearrangement joins TRBV12-3 or TRBV12-4 to TRBJ1-1, with 8 bases lining up with TRBD1. The CDR3 length is 13 residues. Germline trimming cut 2 bases from V and 6 bases from J; bases unmatched to any gene: 2. This CDR3 is CASSLPQGAEAFF. The DNA of the CDR3 is TGTGCCAGCAGTTTACCACAGGGGGCTGAAGCTTTCTTT.

There are a few counts of this clonotype. The V call is TRBV6-5, the J call TRBJ1-1; D not certain. V was trimmed by 0 bases and J by 0 bases, leaving 2 bases between them. This CDR3 has 13 residues. Germline V CDR1 and CDR2: MNHEY, SVGAGI. CDR3 DNA sequence: TGTGCCAGCAGTTACTCTATGAACACTGAAGCTTTCTTT. Translation: CASSYSMNTEAFF.

In this sample, this clonotype turned up many times. The V gene is TRBV12-3 or TRBV12-4, the J gene TRBJ2-2; TRBD2 matches at 10 bases. V lost 3 bases, J lost 4 bases, and 2 bases stayed unmatched. CDR3 length: 15 amino acids. Here the CDR3 reads CASSFRLAGTGELFF. CDR3 coding DNA: TGTGCCAGCAGTTTTAGACTAGCGGGCACCGGGGAGCTGTTTTTT.

Of note for this clonotype: This clone may be a read error of a much larger clone one base away. The rearrangement uses TRBV12-3 or TRBV12-4 and TRBJ2-7; tentatively, D is TRBD2 (5 bases). The V end lost 3 bases, the J end lost 6 bases, and 9 bases lay between the germline ends. This CDR3 has 12 residues. CDR3 coding DNA: TGTGCCAGCAGTTTCCCTAGCCGCGAGCAGTACGTC. This codes for CASSFPSREQYV.

The J gene is TRBJ2-7, the V gene TRBV28; D assignment may be TRBD1 or TRBD2 (5 bases each). With 7 bases removed from V and 6 bases from J, the gap between germline ends came to 16 bases. The CDR3 has 13 residues. Germline values: CDR1 MDHEN, CDR2 SYDVKM. The CDR3 sequence: CASTATGTLEQYV. CDR3 sequence (DNA): TGTGCCAGCACCGCTACCGGGACCCTCGAGCAGTACGTC.

A few counts support this clonotype. In DNA form, the CDR3 reads TGTGCCAGCAGCCAAGTTCGGACAGGGAAATACGAGCAGTACTTC. Its translation: CASSQVRTGKYEQYF. The V gene is TRBV14, the J gene TRBJ2-7, with 8 bases fitting TRBD1. The CDR3 totals 15 residues. The ends lost 1 base at V and 4 bases at J; junction bases unmatched: 6. In germline, CDR1 is SGHDN, CDR2 FVKESK.

This clonotype was recorded a few times. The genes are TRBV5-1 and TRBJ2-2; 7 bases match TRBD2. CDR1 is SGHRS and CDR2 is YFSETQ in the germline V gene. With V trimmed by 0 bases and J by 7 bases, 9 bases remained unmatched. This CDR3 comprises 16 residues. The chain's CDR3 is CASSLVREAAVGELFF. The CDR3 nucleotides are TGCGCCAGCAGCTTGGTCCGGGAGGCCGCCGTCGGGGAGCTGTTTTTT.

V usage is TRBV7-9 and J usage is TRBJ2-7, with 8 bases lining up with TRBD1. The CDR3 is made up of 14 amino acids. Losses at the gene ends were 5 bases for V and 6 bases for J; bases not matched to a gene: 9. Germline V gene sequence: CDR1 SEHNR, CDR2 FQNEAQ (reference sequence). The CDR3 nucleotides read TGTGCCAGCAGCCCACCGGGACAGGAGGGCGAGCAGTACGTC. The encoded protein is CASSPPGQEGEQYV.

This clonotype was seen at least ten times. This chain joins TRBV28 and TRBJ2-4; D gene ambiguous. The germline CDR1 and CDR2 sequences are MDHEN and SYDVKM. CDR3 length equals 13 residues. V was cut by 7 bases and J by 1 base, with 8 bases left in between. Here the CDR3 DNA reads TGTGCCAGCACCTTGCCGGCCAAAAACATTCAGTACTTC. Protein: CASTLPAKNIQYF.

The V and J genes are TRBV3-1 and TRBJ1-1; D is possibly TRBD1 (5 bases). In germline, CDR1 is LGHDT, CDR2 YNNKEL (reference sequence). This CDR3 region has 14 residues. V lost 8 bases, J lost 3 bases, and 16 bases lay in between. The CDR3 loop reads CASRAGGWDTEAFF. Here the CDR3 DNA reads TGTGCCAGCCGCGCGGGGGGATGGGACACTGAAGCTTTCTTT.

In this sample, this clonotype turned up many times. V gene TRBV12-3 or TRBV12-4 combines with J gene TRBJ2-1; D is ambiguous. This CDR3 is 14 amino acids long. Between the trimmed V and J ends, which lost 6 bases and 0 bases, there was a span of 9 bases. The CDR3 nucleotides are TGTGCCAGCAGGCTTTTTAGCTCCTACAATGAGCAGTTCTTC. Protein product: CASRLFSSYNEQFF.

At least ten counts were recorded for this clonotype. V gene TRBV12-3 or TRBV12-4 combines with J gene TRBJ1-6; TRBD1 aligns across 9 bases. J lost 10 bases, V lost 6 bases, and 7 bases had no gene match. This CDR3 has 14 residues. The CDR3 sequence: CASSPDRGWSPLHF. The CDR3 DNA reads TGTGCCAGCAGCCCAGACAGGGGGTGGTCACCCCTCCACTTT.

CDR3 amino acids: CASKSGTYNEQFF. The CDR3 nucleotides are TGTGCCAGCAAGTCCGGCACCTACAATGAGCAGTTCTTC. J is TRBJ2-1 and V is TRBV7-9; D remains ambiguous. CDR3 length equals 13 residues. The germline V gene has CDR1 SEHNR and CDR2 FQNEAQ (reference sequence). The V end was cut by 7 bases, the J end by 2 bases, with 9 bases between.

This clonotype has at least ten counts. The V gene is TRBV6-1, the J gene TRBJ1-1; tentatively, D is TRBD1 (6 bases). Germline V gene lookup returns CDR1 MNHNS and CDR2 SASEGT. V lost 6 bases and J 4 bases, leaving 15 bases between the germline ends. CDR3 length equals 14 residues. The CDR3 is CASSPQGSVTEAFF. CDR3 nucleotide sequence: TGTGCCAGCAGCCCACAGGGATCGGTCACTGAAGCTTTCTTT.